This TCR beta chain derives from a study of T-cell reconstitution after alpha-beta-depleted transplantation in children. This clonotype was detected ten times or more. Trimming removed 7 bases at V and 1 base at J, with 10 bases between. Germline assignment: CDR1 MNHNY and CDR2 SVGAGI (reference sequence). This CDR3 is 13 amino acids long. Using unique molecular identifiers, the investigators prepared the TCRbeta library. TCRdb itself ran the PCR reads through MiXCR, one entry per CDR3 protein. The table shows some 240,000 distinct CDR3 sequences, with approximately 12% occurring only once. This clonotype was sampled from a human donor who donated a stem cell graft to a child with acute lymphoblastic leukemia. The source material was PBMCs from the stem cell graft donor, sampled from the stem cell graft. The V call is TRBV6-6, the J call TRBJ1-1; no reliable D call. The CDR3 protein is CASTPGSNTEAFF. CDR3 coding DNA: TGTGCCAGCACTCCGGGGTCGAACACTGAAGCTTTCTTT.